This record covers a single T cell receptor (beta chain). Its antigen is still unknown. The sample is drawn from a study of cytomegalovirus exposure and HLA in healthy donors. Overall study context: A subsequent analysis reported that the roughly 120 validation repertoires were produced on the same platform that had also been used for the roughly 700 first-cohort repertoires.

Donors came from a validation cohort of about 110 subjects, distinct from the first 666-subject cohort. The data were produced by immunoSEQ multiplex PCR, yet TCRdb's version contains in-frame clones alone and is incomplete. The sample lists 110,000 to 150,000 clones, more than 80% seen once, with about 6.6% in the top ten. The CDR3 has 17 amino acids. V shed 5 bases and J 1 base; nucleotides not matched to a gene: 12. Germline assignment: CDR1 LNHDA and CDR2 SQIVND (reference sequence). The study's findings and limits: Cytomegalovirus association was listed for approximately 150 TCR beta chains. The tendency of first-cohort TCR clusters to co-occur in the roughly 120 validation repertoires was identified by a subsequent analysis.

V gene TRBV19 combines with J gene TRBJ1-1; 8 positions agree with TRBD1. This TCR came from a woman under 40 in good health and CMV-seropositive. The sequenced sample was PBMCs. CDR3 DNA: TGTGCCAGTAGTGCCCCGGGGAGGACAGGGCCGAACACTGAAGCTTTCTTT. Encoded protein: CASSAPGRTGPNTEAFF.